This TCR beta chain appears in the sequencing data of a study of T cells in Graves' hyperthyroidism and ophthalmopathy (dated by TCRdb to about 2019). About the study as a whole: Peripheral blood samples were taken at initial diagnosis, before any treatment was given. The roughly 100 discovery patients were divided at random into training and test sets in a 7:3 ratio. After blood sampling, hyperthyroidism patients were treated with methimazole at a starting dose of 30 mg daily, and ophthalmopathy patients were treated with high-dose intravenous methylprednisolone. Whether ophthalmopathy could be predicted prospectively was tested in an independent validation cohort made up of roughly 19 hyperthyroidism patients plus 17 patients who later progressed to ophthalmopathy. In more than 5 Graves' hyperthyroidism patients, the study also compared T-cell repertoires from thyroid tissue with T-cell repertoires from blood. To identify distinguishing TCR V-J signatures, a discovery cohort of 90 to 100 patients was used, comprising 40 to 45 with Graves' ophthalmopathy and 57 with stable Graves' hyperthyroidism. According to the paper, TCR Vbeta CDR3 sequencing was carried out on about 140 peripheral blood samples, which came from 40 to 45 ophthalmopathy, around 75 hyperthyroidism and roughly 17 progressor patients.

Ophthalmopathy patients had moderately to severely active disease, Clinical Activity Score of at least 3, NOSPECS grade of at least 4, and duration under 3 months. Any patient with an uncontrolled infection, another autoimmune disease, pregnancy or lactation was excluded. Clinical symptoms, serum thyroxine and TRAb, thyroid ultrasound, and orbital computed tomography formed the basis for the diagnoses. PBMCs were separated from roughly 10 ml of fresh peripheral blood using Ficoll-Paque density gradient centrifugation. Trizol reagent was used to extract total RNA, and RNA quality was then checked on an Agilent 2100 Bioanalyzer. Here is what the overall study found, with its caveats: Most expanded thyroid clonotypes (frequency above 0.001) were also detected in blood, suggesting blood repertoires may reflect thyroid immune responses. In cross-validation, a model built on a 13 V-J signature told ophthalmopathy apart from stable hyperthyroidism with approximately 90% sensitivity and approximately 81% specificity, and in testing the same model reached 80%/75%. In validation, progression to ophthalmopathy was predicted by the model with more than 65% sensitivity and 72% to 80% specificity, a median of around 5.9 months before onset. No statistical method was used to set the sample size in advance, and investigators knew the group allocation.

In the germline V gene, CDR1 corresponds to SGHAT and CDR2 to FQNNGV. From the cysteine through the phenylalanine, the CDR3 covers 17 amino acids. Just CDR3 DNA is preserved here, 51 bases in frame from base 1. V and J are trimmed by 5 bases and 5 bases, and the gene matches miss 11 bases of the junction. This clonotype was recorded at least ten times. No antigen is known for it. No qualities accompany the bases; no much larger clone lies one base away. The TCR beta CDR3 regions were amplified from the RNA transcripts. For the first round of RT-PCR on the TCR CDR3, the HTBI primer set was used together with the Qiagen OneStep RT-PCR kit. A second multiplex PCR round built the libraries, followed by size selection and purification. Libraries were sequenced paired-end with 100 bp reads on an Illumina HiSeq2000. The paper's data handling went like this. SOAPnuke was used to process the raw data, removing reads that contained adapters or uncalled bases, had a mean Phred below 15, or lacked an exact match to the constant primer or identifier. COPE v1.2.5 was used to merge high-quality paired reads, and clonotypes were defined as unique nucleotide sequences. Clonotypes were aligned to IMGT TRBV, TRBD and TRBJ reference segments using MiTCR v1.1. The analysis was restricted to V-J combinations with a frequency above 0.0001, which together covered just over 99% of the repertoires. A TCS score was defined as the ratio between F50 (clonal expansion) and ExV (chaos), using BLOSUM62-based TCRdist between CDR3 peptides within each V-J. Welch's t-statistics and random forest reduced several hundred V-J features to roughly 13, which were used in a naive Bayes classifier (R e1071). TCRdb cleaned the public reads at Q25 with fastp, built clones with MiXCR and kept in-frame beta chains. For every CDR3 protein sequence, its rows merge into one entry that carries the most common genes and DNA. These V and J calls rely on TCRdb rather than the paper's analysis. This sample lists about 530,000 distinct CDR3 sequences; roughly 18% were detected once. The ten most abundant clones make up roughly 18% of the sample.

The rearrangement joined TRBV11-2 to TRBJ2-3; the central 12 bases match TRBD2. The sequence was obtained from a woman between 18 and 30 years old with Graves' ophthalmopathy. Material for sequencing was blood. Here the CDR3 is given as CASSIRPSGGDIDTQYF. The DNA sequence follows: TGTGCCAGCAGCATACGGCCTAGCGGGGGGGATATAGATACGCAGTATTTT.